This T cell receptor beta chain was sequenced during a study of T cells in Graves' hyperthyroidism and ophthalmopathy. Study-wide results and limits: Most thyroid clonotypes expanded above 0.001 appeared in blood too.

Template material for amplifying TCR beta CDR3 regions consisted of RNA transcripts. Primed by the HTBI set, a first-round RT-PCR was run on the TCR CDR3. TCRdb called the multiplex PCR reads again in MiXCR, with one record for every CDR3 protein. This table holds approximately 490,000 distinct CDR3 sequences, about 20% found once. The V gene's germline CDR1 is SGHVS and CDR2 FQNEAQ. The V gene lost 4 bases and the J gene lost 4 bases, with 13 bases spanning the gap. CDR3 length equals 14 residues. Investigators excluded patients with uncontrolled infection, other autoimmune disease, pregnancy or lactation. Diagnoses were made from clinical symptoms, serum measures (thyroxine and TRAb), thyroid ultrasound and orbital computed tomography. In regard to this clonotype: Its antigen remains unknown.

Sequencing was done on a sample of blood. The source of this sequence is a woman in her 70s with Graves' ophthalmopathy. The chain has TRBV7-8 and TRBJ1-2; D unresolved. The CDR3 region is CASSSTETSYGYTF. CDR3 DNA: TGTGCCAGCAGCTCAACAGAAACCTCCTATGGCTACACCTTC.